The 27 T cell receptor beta chains reported below all come from one sample, sequenced in a study of beta chain features in type 1 diabetes. General study findings and limits: Type 1 diabetes patients had moderately but significantly shorter TCRB CDR3s in all four CD4+ subsets.

No antigen has been assigned to these receptors. Investigators reverse transcribed all isolated RNA, so they sequenced expressed TCRB transcripts. Data came from immunoSEQ multiplex PCR; TCRdb stores just in-frame clones and leaves some out. Of roughly 700,000 clones listed, around 15% were seen once; the top ten hold about 0.02%. Sequenced input: naive CD4+ T cells from blood. The receptors derive from a man aged 18 to 30 with type 1 diabetes.

A few counts support this clone. The rearrangement uses TRBV2 and TRBJ1-2; 7 bases map to TRBD1. The V and J ends lost 4 bases and 8 bases, in that order; junction bases with no gene match: 4. This CDR3 is 12 amino acids long. Germline assignment: CDR1 SNHLY and CDR2 FYNNEI. The CDR3 loop reads CASSVQGPGYTF. The CDR3, as DNA: TGTGCCAGCAGTGTACAGGGGCCCGGCTACACCTTC.

This chain links TRBV2 with TRBJ2-1; 7 bases agree with TRBD2. Germline assignment: CDR1 SNHLY and CDR2 FYNNEI. The CDR3 length is 13 residues. V was clipped by 5 bases and J by 5 bases; unmatched bases: 3. CDR3 protein: CASSWDYNNEQFF. In DNA form, the CDR3 reads TGTGCCAGCAGTTGGGACTATAACAATGAGCAGTTCTTC. Filled out from reference TRBV2 and TRBJ2-1, the complete variable domain reads EPEVTQTPSHQVTQMGQEVILRCVPISNHLYFYWYRQILGQKVEFLVSFYNNEISEKSEIFDDQFSVERPDGSNFTLKIRSTKLEDSAMYFCASSWDYNNEQFFGPGTRLTVL.

This clone showed up just a few times. The chain links TRBV7-9 to TRBJ1-2; tentatively, D is TRBD1 (5 bases). V lost 5 bases to trimming and J lost 4 bases, with 14 bases between them. The CDR3 loop spans 14 amino acids. The germline CDR1 and CDR2 sequences are SEHNR and FQNEAQ (reference sequence). CDR3: CASSLIGTVYGYTF. CDR3 DNA sequence: TGTGCCAGCAGCCTGATCGGGACGGTCTATGGCTACACCTTC.

The chain carries TRBV7-6 and TRBJ2-3, with 8 bases that match TRBD1. With 5 bases clipped from V and 3 bases from J, the junction kept 7 bases outside the gene matches. The CDR3 contains 15 residues. Looked up from germline, CDR1 is SGHVS and CDR2 is FNYEAQ. DNA for the CDR3: TGTGCCAGCAGCCCACCCGGACAGGGAACAGATACGCAGTATTTT. Protein sequence: CASSPPGQGTDTQYF. The full variable domain, completed using reference TRBV7-6 and TRBJ2-3, is GAGVSQSPRYKVTKRGQDVALRCDPISGHVSLYWYRQALGQGPEFLTYFNYEAQQDKSGLPNDRFSAERPEGSISTLTIQRTEQRDSAMYRCASSPPGQGTDTQYFGPGTRLTVL.

J is TRBJ2-3 and V is TRBV15; D remains ambiguous. The CDR3 sequence is 13 residues long. Germline loops: CDR1 LNHNV, CDR2 YYDKDF (reference sequence). With 4 bases removed from V and 2 bases from J, the gap between germline ends came to 7 bases. The CDR3 region has the DNA TGTGCCACCAGCATTAGGGACACAGATACGCAGTATTTT. Its protein product is CATSIRDTDTQYF.

The J gene is TRBJ2-7, the V gene TRBV30, with a possible D match to TRBD2 (6 bases). The ends were cut back, 0 bases at V and 6 bases at J, with 18 bases in the middle. The length of the CDR3 is 15 residues. Germline V gives CDR1 GTSNPN, CDR2 SVGIG (reference sequence). CDR3 in amino acids: CAWSVSGTGGIEQYF. DNA of the CDR3: TGTGCCTGGAGTGTGAGTGGCACTGGGGGGATCGAGCAGTACTTC.

The chain couples TRBV6-1 to TRBJ1-1; D unresolved. Trimming removed 0 bases at V and 4 bases at J, with 9 bases between. CDR1 is MNHNS and CDR2 is SASEGT in the germline V gene. The CDR3 runs to 14 residues. The CDR3 loop reads CASSEATWGTEAFF. The CDR3 DNA is TGTGCCAGCAGTGAAGCGACTTGGGGCACTGAAGCTTTCTTT.

V is TRBV4-2 and J is TRBJ1-1, with D hard to call. CDR3 size: 15 residues. Trimming left V 3 bases short and J 0 bases short, with 11 bases between. Germline V lookup: CDR1 LGHNA, CDR2 YNFKEQ. The CDR3 is CASSHQADVNTEAFF. DNA of the CDR3: TGTGCCAGCAGCCATCAGGCTGATGTGAACACTGAAGCTTTCTTT.

A word on this clone: This specimen includes other DNA sequences encoding the same CDR3. V is TRBV30 and J is TRBJ2-1; a weak D match, TRBD1 (6 bases). Germline assignment: CDR1 GTSNPN and CDR2 SVGIG (reference sequence). V lost 5 bases and J 4 bases, leaving 12 bases between the germline ends. This CDR3 has 13 residues. The CDR3 sequence is CAWAAGTYNEQFF. In DNA, the CDR3 is TGTGCCTGGGCCGCCGGGACATACAATGAGCAGTTCTTC.

This clone was counted a few times. This chain joins TRBV30 and TRBJ1-1; D perhaps matches TRBD1 (6 bases). CDR1 and CDR2 from the germline V gene are GTSNPN and SVGIG (reference sequence). With 0 bases removed from V and 10 bases from J, the gap between germline ends came to 9 bases. The length of the CDR3 is 11 residues. The CDR3 DNA is TGTGCCTGGAGTGTACAGGGAGCAGCTTTCTTT. Translated: CAWSVQGAAFF.

The J gene is TRBJ1-1, the V gene TRBV18; D unresolved. The CDR3 loop spans 14 amino acids. Germline-derived CDR1 and CDR2 are KGHSH and LQKENI. V dropped 2 bases and J dropped 4 bases, with 11 bases sitting between them. CDR3 nucleotides: TGTGCCAGCTCACCATGGGCGGAGGGCACTGAAGCTTTCTTT. Protein sequence: CASSPWAEGTEAFF. Filled out from reference TRBV18 and TRBJ1-1, the complete variable domain reads NAGVMQNPRHLVRRRGQEARLRCSPMKGHSHVYWYRQLPEEGLKFMVYLQKENIIDESGMPKERFSAEFPKEGPSILRIQQVVRGDSAAYFCASSPWAEGTEAFFGQGTRLTVV.

This clone was detected a few times. V usage is TRBV7-8 and J usage is TRBJ2-1, with a tentative D call TRBD2 (5 bases). This CDR3 has 15 amino acids. Between the trimmed V and J ends, which lost 1 base and 4 bases, there was a span of 11 bases. Germline CDR1 SGHVS, CDR2 FQNEAQ. This chain's CDR3 is CASSLVARLYNEQFF. DNA for the CDR3: TGTGCCAGCAGCTTAGTAGCGAGACTTTACAATGAGCAGTTCTTC.

This clone is a singleton in its sample. The rearrangement links TRBV30 to TRBJ2-2, with a tentative D call TRBD1 (5 bases). Per germline, CDR1 GTSNPN and CDR2 SVGIG (reference sequence). The ends were cut back, 3 bases at V and 3 bases at J, with 14 bases in the middle. The CDR3 runs to 15 residues. The CDR3 is CAWRDRQIYTGELFF. DNA of the CDR3: TGTGCCTGGAGAGATAGACAGATTTACACCGGGGAGCTGTTTTTT. The full variable domain, in which reference TRBV30 and TRBJ2-2 provide the parts outside the CDR3, is SQTIHQWPATLVQPVGSPLSLECTVEGTSNPNLYWYRQAAGRGLQLLFYSVGIGQISSEVPQNLSASRPQDRQFILSSKKLLLSDSGFYLCAWRDRQIYTGELFFGEGSRLTVL.

The rearrangement links TRBV28 to TRBJ2-7, with no clear D. Germline CDR1 is MDHEN and CDR2 is SYDVKM. Trimming cost V 2 bases and J 6 bases, with 8 bases left between them. The CDR3 covers 12 residues. The CDR3 DNA reads as TGTGCCAGCAGTTTAGGGGAAGCCGAGCAGTACTTC. Protein product: CASSLGEAEQYF.

The chain joins TRBV6-1 to TRBJ2-3; 7 positions match TRBD1. CDR3 length: 13 residues. Germline trimming cut 8 bases from V and 5 bases from J; bases unmatched to any gene: 7. The germline gives CDR1 MNHNS, CDR2 SASEGT. CDR3 in DNA: TGTGCCAGCGCCAGGACAGGCGGAGATACGCAGTATTTT. It translates to CASARTGGDTQYF.

This clone was observed a few times. The chain couples TRBV6-5 to TRBJ1-6, with a tentative D call TRBD1 (6 bases). The CDR3 is made up of 16 amino acids. Trimming left V 2 bases short and J 10 bases short, with 18 bases between. The V gene's germline CDR1 is MNHEY and CDR2 SVGAGI. The CDR3 DNA reads TGTGCCAGCAGTTACAGCCCGGGGGGCTCAGGGTCACCCCTCCACTTT. It is translated as CASSYSPGGSGSPLHF.

The chain employs TRBV5-4 and TRBJ1-3; D call uncertain. V was cut by 0 bases and J by 0 bases, with 7 bases left in between. The CDR3 loop spans 15 amino acids. From germline, CDR1 is SGHNT and CDR2 YYREEE (reference sequence). The DNA for the CDR3 is TGTGCCAGCAGCTTGGCACAGAGCTCTGGAAACACCATATATTTT. This encodes CASSLAQSSGNTIYF.

This rearrangement joins TRBV7-9 to TRBJ1-2, with 8 nucleotides matching TRBD1. CDR1 and CDR2 from the germline V gene are SEHNR and FQNEAQ (reference sequence). This CDR3 has 14 amino acids. The V segment lost 5 bases and the J segment 2 bases; nucleotides outside the gene matches: 4. The chain's CDR3 is CASSLRQGNYGYTF. CDR3 sequence (DNA): TGTGCCAGCAGCCTAAGACAGGGGAACTATGGCTACACCTTC.

In nucleotides, the CDR3 is TGCAGCGTTGCCAGGGGAGGCGATGAGCAGTTCTTC. This codes for CSVARGGDEQFF. This sequence joins TRBV29-1 and TRBJ2-1, with D perhaps assigned TRBD1 or TRBD2 (6 bases each). The CDR3 consists of 12 residues. The V end lost 4 bases, the J end lost 8 bases, and 12 bases lay between the germline ends. Germline V gene lookup returns CDR1 SQVTM and CDR2 ANQGSEA.

This clone came up a few times. The chain recombines TRBV29-1 with TRBJ2-7; 8 nucleotides match TRBD2. The CDR3 covers 14 residues. The V segment lost 6 bases and the J segment 5 bases; nucleotides outside the gene matches: 12. Germline V lookup: CDR1 SQVTM, CDR2 ANQGSEA. The CDR3 loop is CSVLIGLAVHEQYF. Written as DNA, the CDR3 is TGCAGCGTCCTGATTGGACTAGCCGTCCACGAGCAGTACTTC.

This clone was observed a handful of times. V is TRBV6-1 and J is TRBJ2-7, with no clear D. Between the trimmed V and J ends, which lost 2 bases and 3 bases, there was a span of 5 bases. This CDR3 comprises 12 residues. CDR1 and CDR2 (germline): MNHNS, SASEGT. DNA for the CDR3: TGTGCCAGCAGTGAAATCGGCTACGAGCAGTACTTC. As protein: CASSEIGYEQYF.

This clone was observed a handful of times. V is TRBV18 and J is TRBJ2-3, with TRBD1 identical over 9 bases. This CDR3 is 16 amino acids long. Trimming took 3 bases from V and 0 from J; bases not matched to a gene: 4. CDR1 and CDR2 (germline): KGHSH, LQKENI. CDR3 DNA sequence: TGTGCCAGCTCACCGGACAGGGGAAAAAGCACAGATACGCAGTATTTT. Amino acid sequence: CASSPDRGKSTDTQYF.

J is TRBJ1-2 and V is TRBV9, with D possibly being TRBD1 (5 bases). The CDR3 extends over 16 amino acids. Looked up from germline, CDR1 is SGDLS and CDR2 is YYNGEE. Deletions cut 5 bases from V and 0 bases from J, with 17 bases between. The CDR3 bases are TGTGCCAGCAGATCAGGGAGATGGGTGTCTAACTATGGCTACACCTTC. Its translation is CASRSGRWVSNYGYTF.

The chain links TRBV2 to TRBJ2-1; 11 nucleotides line up with TRBD1. CDR3 length: 19 residues. V gave up 5 bases and J gave up 0 bases; unmatched junction bases: 12. CDR1 SNHLY and CDR2 FYNNEI come from the germline V gene. CDR3 in amino acids: CASSTTGQGDPSSYNEQFF. The CDR3 nucleotides are TGTGCCAGCAGTACCACGGGACAGGGGGACCCGAGCTCCTACAATGAGCAGTTCTTC.

V is TRBV28 and J is TRBJ2-3; D gene ambiguous. Germline V gene lookup returns CDR1 MDHEN and CDR2 SYDVKM. This CDR3 spans 16 amino acids. The V end was cut by 5 bases, the J end by 2 bases, with 17 bases between. CDR3 region: CASSDGPKDHTDTQYF. The CDR3, as DNA: TGTGCCAGCAGTGATGGACCCAAGGATCACACAGATACGCAGTATTTT.

This rearrangement joins TRBV7-9 to TRBJ1-1, with D perhaps matching TRBD1 (5 bases). V dropped 1 base and J dropped 3 bases, with 15 bases sitting between them. Germline lookup yields CDR1 SEHNR and CDR2 FQNEAQ (reference sequence). CDR3 size: 16 residues. CDR3 region: CASSLVSWGEDTEAFF. In nucleotides, the CDR3 is TGTGCCAGCAGCTTAGTTAGTTGGGGCGAAGACACTGAAGCTTTCTTT.

The chain employs TRBV2 and TRBJ2-3, with a weak D call TRBD2 (6 bases). The V gene lost 4 bases and the J gene lost 4 bases, with 12 bases spanning the gap. From germline, CDR1 is SNHLY and CDR2 FYNNEI. CDR3 length equals 14 residues. This CDR3 reads CASSANSGSDTQYF. DNA for the CDR3: TGTGCCAGCAGTGCTAACAGCGGGTCAGATACGCAGTATTTT.